This TCR beta chain emerged from a study of blood T cell repertoires in COVID-19. Study context: Sites in the United States, Italy and Spain provided acute and convalescent COVID-19 samples.

The CDR3 totals 15 residues. V was trimmed by 3 bases and J by 5 bases, leaving 14 bases between them. Looked up from germline, CDR1 is SGDLS and CDR2 is YYNGEE. Original methodology: It was from reference gene primer amplification that nucleated cell counts were estimated. Sequencing was performed with immunoSEQ multiplex PCR; in TCRdb, only in-frame clones are kept and a portion is missing. The D gene and trimming were derived from the DNA, and the V and J assignments and clone size from that table. The sample yields about 230,000 clones, 87% seen once. The clonotype comes from a woman younger than 35 who had recovered from COVID-19. Sequencing used peripheral blood. This chain uses TRBV9 with TRBJ1-4; possibly TRBD1 for D (5 bases). The CDR3 nucleotides read TGTGCCAGCAGCGCCGGGGGGATAGGAAATGAAAAACTGTTTTTT. It specifies CASSAGGIGNEKLFF.